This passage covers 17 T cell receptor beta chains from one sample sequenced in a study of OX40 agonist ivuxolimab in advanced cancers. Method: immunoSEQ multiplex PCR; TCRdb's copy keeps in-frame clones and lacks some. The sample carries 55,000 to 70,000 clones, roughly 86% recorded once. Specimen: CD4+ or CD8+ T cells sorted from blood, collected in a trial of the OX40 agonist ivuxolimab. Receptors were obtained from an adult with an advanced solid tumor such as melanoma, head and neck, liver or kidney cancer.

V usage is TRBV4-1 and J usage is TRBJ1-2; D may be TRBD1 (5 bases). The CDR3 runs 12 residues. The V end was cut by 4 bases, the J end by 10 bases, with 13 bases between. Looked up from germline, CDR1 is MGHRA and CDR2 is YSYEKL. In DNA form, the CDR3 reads TGCGCCAGCAGCCGAGGGGCAGGTGTCTACACCTTC. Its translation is CASSRGAGVYTF.

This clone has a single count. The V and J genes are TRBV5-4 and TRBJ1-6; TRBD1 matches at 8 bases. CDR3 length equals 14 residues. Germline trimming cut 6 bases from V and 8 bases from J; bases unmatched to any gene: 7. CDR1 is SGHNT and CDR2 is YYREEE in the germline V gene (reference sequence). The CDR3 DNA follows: TGTGCCAGCATTAAAGGACAGGGAGATTCACCCCTCCACTTT. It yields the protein CASIKGQGDSPLHF.

CDR3 bases: TGTGCCAGTAGTATCCTAGGGTCCGTCGGGGAGCTGTTTTTT. Translated: CASSILGSVGELFF. The rearrangement uses TRBV19 and TRBJ2-2; D call uncertain. Germline CDR1 and CDR2: LNHDA and SQIVND (reference sequence). The germline V and J ends were trimmed by 3 bases and 7 bases, with 12 bases remaining between them. This CDR3 region has 14 residues. The entire variable domain, with the rest obtained from reference TRBV19 and TRBJ2-2, is as follows: DGGITQSPKYLFRKEGQNVTLSCEQNLNHDAMYWYRQDPGQGLRLIYYSQIVNDFQKGDIAEGYSVSREKKESFPLTVTSAQKNPTAFYLCASSILGSVGELFFGEGSRLTVL.

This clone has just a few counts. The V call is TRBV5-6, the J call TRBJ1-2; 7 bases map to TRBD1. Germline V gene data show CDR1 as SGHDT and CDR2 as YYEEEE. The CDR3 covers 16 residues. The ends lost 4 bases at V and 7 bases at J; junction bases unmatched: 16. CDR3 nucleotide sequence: TGTGCCAGCAGCCAGTACATAGTGACAGGGAAGGCTGGCTACACCTTC. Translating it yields CASSQYIVTGKAGYTF.

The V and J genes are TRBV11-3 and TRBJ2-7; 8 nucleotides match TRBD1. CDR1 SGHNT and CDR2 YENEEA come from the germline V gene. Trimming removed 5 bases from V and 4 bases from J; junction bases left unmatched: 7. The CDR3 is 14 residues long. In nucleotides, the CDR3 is TGTGCCAGCAGCCTAGGACAGGGTCGTTACGAGCAGTACTTC. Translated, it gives CASSLGQGRYEQYF.

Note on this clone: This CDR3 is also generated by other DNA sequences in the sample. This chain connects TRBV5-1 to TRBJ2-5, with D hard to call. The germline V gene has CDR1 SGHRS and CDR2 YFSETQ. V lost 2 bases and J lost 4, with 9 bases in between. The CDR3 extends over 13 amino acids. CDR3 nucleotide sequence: TGCGCCAGCAGCTTAAGCCCAGGAGAGACCCAGTACTTC. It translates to CASSLSPGETQYF.

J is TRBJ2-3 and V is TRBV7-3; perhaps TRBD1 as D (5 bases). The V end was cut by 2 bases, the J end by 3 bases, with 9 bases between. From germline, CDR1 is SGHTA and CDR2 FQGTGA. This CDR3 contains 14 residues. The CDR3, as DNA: TGTGCCAGCAGCTTACAGGGTCCAACAGATACGCAGTATTTT. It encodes CASSLQGPTDTQYF. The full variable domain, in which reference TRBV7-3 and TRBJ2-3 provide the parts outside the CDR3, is GAGVSQTPSNKVTEKGKYVELRCDPISGHTALYWYRQSLGQGPEFLIYFQGTGAADDSGLPNDRFFAVRPEGSVSTLKIQRTERGDSAVYLCASSLQGPTDTQYFGPGTRLTVL.

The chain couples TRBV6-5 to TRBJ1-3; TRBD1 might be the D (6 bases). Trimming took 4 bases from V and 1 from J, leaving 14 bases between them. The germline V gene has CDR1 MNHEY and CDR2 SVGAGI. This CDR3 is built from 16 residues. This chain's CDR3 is CASSSLQGGSGNTIYF. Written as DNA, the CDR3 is TGTGCCAGCAGTTCCCTACAGGGAGGTTCTGGAAACACCATATATTTT.

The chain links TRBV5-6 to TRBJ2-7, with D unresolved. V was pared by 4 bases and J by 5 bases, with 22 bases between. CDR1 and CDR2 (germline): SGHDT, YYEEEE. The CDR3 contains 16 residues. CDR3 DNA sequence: TGTGCCAGCAGCCTACCCCACGAGGATCCCAGGAACGAGCAGTACTTC. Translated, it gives CASSLPHEDPRNEQYF.

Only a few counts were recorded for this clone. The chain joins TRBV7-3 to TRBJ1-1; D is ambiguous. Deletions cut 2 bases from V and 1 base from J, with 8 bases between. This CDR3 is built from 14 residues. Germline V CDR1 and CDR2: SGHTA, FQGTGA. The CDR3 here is CASSLRGKNTEAFF. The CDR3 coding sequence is TGTGCCAGCAGCTTACGGGGAAAGAACACTGAAGCTTTCTTT. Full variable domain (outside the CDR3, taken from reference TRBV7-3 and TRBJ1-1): GAGVSQTPSNKVTEKGKYVELRCDPISGHTALYWYRQSLGQGPEFLIYFQGTGAADDSGLPNDRFFAVRPEGSVSTLKIQRTERGDSAVYLCASSLRGKNTEAFFGQGTRLTVV.

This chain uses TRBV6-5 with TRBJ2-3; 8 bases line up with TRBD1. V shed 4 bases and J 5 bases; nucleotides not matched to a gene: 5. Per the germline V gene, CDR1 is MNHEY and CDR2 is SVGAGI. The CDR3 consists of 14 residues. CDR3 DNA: TGTGCCAGCAGTTTAGACAGGGGAGGAGATACGCAGTATTTT. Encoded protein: CASSLDRGGDTQYF.

The DNA for the CDR3 is TGTGCCAGCAGCTTAGATCTCAACCAGAATACCATATATTTT. Its protein product is CASSLDLNQNTIYF. J is TRBJ1-3 and V is TRBV11-2; D is ambiguous. The CDR3 runs 14 residues. The V end lost 0 bases, the J end lost 10 bases, and 13 bases lay between the germline ends. Germline V gives CDR1 SGHAT, CDR2 FQNNGV.

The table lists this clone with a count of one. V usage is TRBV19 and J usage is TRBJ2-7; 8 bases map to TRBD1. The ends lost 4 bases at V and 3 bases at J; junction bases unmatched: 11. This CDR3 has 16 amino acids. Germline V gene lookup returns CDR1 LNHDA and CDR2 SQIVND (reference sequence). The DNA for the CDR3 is TGTGCCAGTAGTACCAGGGCAGGGGGCGACGTCTACGAGCAGTACTTC. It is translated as CASSTRAGGDVYEQYF. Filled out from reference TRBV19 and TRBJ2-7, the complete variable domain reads DGGITQSPKYLFRKEGQNVTLSCEQNLNHDAMYWYRQDPGQGLRLIYYSQIVNDFQKGDIAEGYSVSREKKESFPLTVTSAQKNPTAFYLCASSTRAGGDVYEQYFGPGTRLTVT.

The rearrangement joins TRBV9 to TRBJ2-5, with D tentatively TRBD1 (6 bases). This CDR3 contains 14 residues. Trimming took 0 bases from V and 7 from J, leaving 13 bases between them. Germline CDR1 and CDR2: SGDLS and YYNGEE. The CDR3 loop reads CASSVVDGGATQYF. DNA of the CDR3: TGTGCCAGCAGCGTAGTAGATGGGGGCGCGACCCAGTACTTC.

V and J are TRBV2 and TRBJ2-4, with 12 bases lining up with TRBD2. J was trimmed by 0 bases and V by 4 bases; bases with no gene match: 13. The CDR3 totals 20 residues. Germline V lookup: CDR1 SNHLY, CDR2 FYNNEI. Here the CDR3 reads CASSGGAGTSGPLAKNIQYF. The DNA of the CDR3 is TGTGCCAGCAGTGGGGGGGCTGGGACTAGCGGGCCCCTAGCCAAAAACATTCAGTACTTC.

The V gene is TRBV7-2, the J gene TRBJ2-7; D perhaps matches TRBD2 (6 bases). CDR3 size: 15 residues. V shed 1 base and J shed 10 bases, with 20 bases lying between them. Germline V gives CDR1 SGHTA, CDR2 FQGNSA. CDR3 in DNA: TGTGCCAGCAGCTTAGGTGCAGACGTGGGGCGGGGACAGTACTTC. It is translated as CASSLGADVGRGQYF.

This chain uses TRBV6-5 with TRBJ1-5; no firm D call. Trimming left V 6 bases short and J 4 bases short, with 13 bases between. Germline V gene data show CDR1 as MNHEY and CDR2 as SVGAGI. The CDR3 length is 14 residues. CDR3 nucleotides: TGTGCCAGCAGAGCCGGGCGAGCTAATCAGCCCCAGCATTTT. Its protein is CASRAGRANQPQHF.